A selection of T cell receptor beta chains follows, all from one sample in a study of cytomegalovirus exposure and HLA in healthy donors. Sequencing was performed with immunoSEQ multiplex PCR; in TCRdb, only in-frame clones are kept and a portion is missing. The data hold about 160,000 clones, with 80% observed a single time. The sequenced material came from PBMCs. These receptors all come from a man aged 30-40 years in good health and CMV-seronegative. The CDR3 runs from the conserved cysteine through the conserved F or W. D genes are given only for firm matches. Only part of the rows carry a size: once, few, many, or a class if the clone is expanded.

V: TRBV29-1
size: -
D: TRBD2
J: TRBJ2-1
CDR3: CSVKVGREAFF
DNA: TGCAGCGTTAAGGTAGGACGGGAGGCGTTCTTC

V: TRBV5-1
size: few
D: TRBD1
J: TRBJ2-7
CDR3: CASRRDRASEQYF
DNA: TGCGCCAGCAGACGGGACAGGGCGAGCGAGCAGTACTTC

V: TRBV5-4
size: few
D: -
J: TRBJ1-5
CDR3: CASSLDRDQPQHF
DNA: TGTGCCAGCAGCTTGGATCGGGATCAGCCCCAGCATTTT

V: TRBV13
size: -
D: -
J: TRBJ1-1
CDR3: CASTEFTLRGAFF
DNA: TGTGCCAGCACCGAGTTCACTTTACGGGGAGCTTTCTTT

V: TRBV4-1
size: -
D: TRBD1
J: TRBJ1-2
CDR3: CASSQGGQGNYGYTF
DNA: TGCGCCAGCAGCCAAGGAGGACAGGGGAACTATGGCTACACCTTC

V: TRBV28
size: -
D: -
J: TRBJ1-2
CDR3: CASSLRQGKGYTF
DNA: TGTGCCAGCAGTTTAAGGCAGGGGAAAGGCTACACCTTC

V: TRBV5-4
size: once
D: TRBD1
J: TRBJ1-3
CDR3: CASRHTDRGLGNTIYF
DNA: TGTGCCAGCAGGCATACAGACAGGGGGTTAGGAAACACCATATATTTT

V: TRBV5-6
size: -
D: -
J: TRBJ1-2
CDR3: CASSSPGGNYGYTF
DNA: TGTGCCAGCAGCTCCCCCGGGGGGAACTATGGCTACACCTTC

V: TRBV28
size: -
D: -
J: TRBJ2-7
CDR3: CASSLPAGRGQYF
DNA: TGTGCCAGCAGTTTACCCGCGGGCAGGGGGCAGTACTTC

V: TRBV5-6
size: few
D: -
J: TRBJ1-1
CDR3: CASSLADGGEAFF
DNA: TGTGCCAGCAGCTTGGCCGACGGGGGGGAGGCTTTCTTT

V: TRBV18
size: -
D: TRBD2
J: TRBJ2-1
CDR3: CASSPLLADAYNEQFF
DNA: TGTGCCAGCTCACCATTACTAGCGGACGCCTACAATGAGCAGTTCTTC

V: TRBV7-2
size: -
D: TRBD1
J: TRBJ1-2
CDR3: CASRTHPATGIYGYTF
DNA: TGTGCCAGCAGAACCCACCCCGCGACAGGGATCTATGGCTACACCTTC

V: TRBV9
size: -
D: -
J: TRBJ2-7
CDR3: CASSAGLWGHEQYF
DNA: TGTGCCAGCAGCGCGGGACTTTGGGGCCACGAGCAGTACTTC

V: TRBV7-2
size: -
D: TRBD1
J: TRBJ1-3
CDR3: CASSPPLQGGAFPIYF
DNA: TGTGCCAGCAGCCCCCCATTACAAGGGGGCGCATTCCCCATATATTTT

V: TRBV20-1
size: few
D: -
J: TRBJ1-1
CDR3: CSGGRRTEAFF
DNA: TGCAGTGGGGGGAGGCGCACTGAAGCTTTCTTT

V: TRBV29-1
size: -
D: TRBD1
J: TRBJ1-2
CDR3: CSVGDSTYGYTF
DNA: TGCAGCGTTGGGGACAGTACCTATGGCTACACCTTC

V: TRBV7-3
size: -
D: -
J: TRBJ1-1
CDR3: CASSSTAGSNTEAFF
DNA: TGTGCCAGCAGCTCCACGGCGGGCTCGAACACTGAAGCTTTCTTT

V: TRBV4-1
size: -
D: -
J: TRBJ1-2
CDR3: CASSQDRVYGYTF
DNA: TGCGCCAGCAGCCAGGACAGAGTCTATGGCTACACCTTC

V: TRBV2
size: few
D: -
J: TRBJ1-4
CDR3: CASILDSDNEKLFF
DNA: TGTGCCAGCATCTTAGACAGTGATAATGAAAAACTGTTTTTT

V: TRBV29-1
size: -
D: -
J: TRBJ2-3
CDR3: CSVEENRGHLSTDTQYF
DNA: TGCAGCGTTGAAGAAAACCGGGGACACCTTAGCACAGATACGCAGTATTTT

V: TRBV7-9
size: -
D: -
J: TRBJ2-1
CDR3: CASSSTVNEQFF
DNA: TGTGCCAGCAGCTCCACAGTCAATGAGCAGTTCTTC

V: TRBV30
size: -
D: TRBD2
J: TRBJ2-3
CDR3: CAWSVPSGGTDTQYF
DNA: TGTGCCTGGAGTGTCCCCAGCGGGGGGACAGATACGCAGTATTTT

V: TRBV15
size: -
D: TRBD1
J: TRBJ2-3
CDR3: CATSRGQSLTDTQYF
DNA: TGTGCCACCAGCAGGGGACAGTCCCTCACAGATACGCAGTATTTT

V: TRBV7-9
size: -
D: TRBD1
J: TRBJ1-2
CDR3: CSSRSNRGLGYTF
DNA: TGTTCCAGCAGATCTAACAGGGGTTTGGGCTACACCTTC

V: TRBV18
size: -
D: -
J: TRBJ2-7
CDR3: CASSPPLARSYEQYF
DNA: TGTGCCAGCTCACCACCTCTAGCGCGCTCCTACGAGCAGTACTTC

V: TRBV12-5
size: -
D: -
J: TRBJ2-3
CDR3: CASGRGSLTDTQYF
DNA: TGTGCTAGTGGCCGGGGATCCCTAACAGATACGCAGTATTTT

V: TRBV5-8
size: -
D: -
J: TRBJ1-6
CDR3: CASSLKRLDSNSPLHF
DNA: TGTGCCAGCAGCTTGAAGCGGTTGGACTCTAATTCACCCCTCCACTTT

V: TRBV5-1
size: -
D: TRBD1
J: TRBJ2-2
CDR3: CASHLGGTGNHGELFF
DNA: TGCGCCAGTCACTTAGGGGGGACAGGCAATCACGGGGAGCTGTTTTTT

V: TRBV7-2
size: few
D: TRBD1
J: TRBJ2-1
CDR3: CASTPDRAAYNEQFF
DNA: TGTGCCAGCACCCCCGACAGGGCGGCCTACAATGAGCAGTTCTTC

V: TRBV7-9
size: -
D: -
J: TRBJ2-3
CDR3: CASSSSLATTDTQYF
DNA: TGTGCCAGCAGTTCCAGCCTAGCAACCACAGATACGCAGTATTTT

V: TRBV9
size: -
D: TRBD2
J: TRBJ2-2
CDR3: CASSAQTSGRFQGQNTGELFF
DNA: TGTGCCAGCAGCGCCCAAACTAGCGGGAGGTTCCAGGGCCAGAACACCGGGGAGCTGTTTTTT